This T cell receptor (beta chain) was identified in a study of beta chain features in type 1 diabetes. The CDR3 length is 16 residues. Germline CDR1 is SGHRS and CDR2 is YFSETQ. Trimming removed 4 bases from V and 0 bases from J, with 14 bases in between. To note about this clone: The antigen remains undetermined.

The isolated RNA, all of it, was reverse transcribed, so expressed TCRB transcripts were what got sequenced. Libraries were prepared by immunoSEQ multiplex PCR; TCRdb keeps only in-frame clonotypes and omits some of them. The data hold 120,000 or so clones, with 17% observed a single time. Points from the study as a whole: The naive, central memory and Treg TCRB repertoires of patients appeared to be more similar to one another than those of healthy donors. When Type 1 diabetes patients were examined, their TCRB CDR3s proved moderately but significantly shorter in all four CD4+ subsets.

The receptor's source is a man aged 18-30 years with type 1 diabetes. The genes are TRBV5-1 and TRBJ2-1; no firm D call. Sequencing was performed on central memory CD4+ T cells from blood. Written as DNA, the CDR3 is TGCGCCAGCAGCCTCCCAGACATCAGCTCCTACAATGAGCAGTTCTTC. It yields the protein CASSLPDISSYNEQFF.